This entry describes one TCR beta chain. Its matching antigen is unknown. The sample carries other DNA sequences with the same CDR3. Naive CD8 cells were CD45RO-negative, positively selected for CCR7, excluding terminally differentiated effector memory CD45RA+ cells. This record belongs to a study of shared clonotypes between healthy human individuals. Points from the study as a whole: A reduction in generation probabilities was seen for non-shared clonotypes relative to those shared by all four donors.

Across several immunoSEQ plates, the genomic DNA of each subset was split evenly. TCRdb keeps only in-frame clones here, not all; method: immunoSEQ multiplex PCR. The sample has about 2.1 million clones, just over 90% seen once. V gave up 1 base and J gave up 4 bases, with 5 bases separating them. The CDR3 contains 13 residues. Germline V gene data show CDR1 as SGDLS and CDR2 as YYNGEE. The sequence derives from a man younger than 30 in good health. Some clones in this sample may be carry-over from other donors' samples. This sequence joins TRBV9 and TRBJ2-2; no definite D call. Sequenced: naive CD8+ T cells from PBMCs. CDR3 protein: CASSVRVTGELFF. CDR3 coding DNA: TGTGCCAGCAGCGTAAGGGTCACCGGGGAGCTGTTTTTT.